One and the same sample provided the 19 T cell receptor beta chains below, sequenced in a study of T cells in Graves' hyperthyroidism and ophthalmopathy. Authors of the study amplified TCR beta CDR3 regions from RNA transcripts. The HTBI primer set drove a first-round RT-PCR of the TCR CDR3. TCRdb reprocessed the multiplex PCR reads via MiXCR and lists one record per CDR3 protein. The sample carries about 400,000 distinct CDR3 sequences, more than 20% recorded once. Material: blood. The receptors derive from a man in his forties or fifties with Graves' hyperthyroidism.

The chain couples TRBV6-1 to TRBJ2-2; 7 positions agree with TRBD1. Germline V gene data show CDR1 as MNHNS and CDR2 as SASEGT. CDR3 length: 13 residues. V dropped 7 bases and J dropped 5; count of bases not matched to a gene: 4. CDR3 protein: CASNLQGTGELFF. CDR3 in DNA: TGTGCCAGCAACTTACAGGGGACCGGGGAGCTGTTTTTT.

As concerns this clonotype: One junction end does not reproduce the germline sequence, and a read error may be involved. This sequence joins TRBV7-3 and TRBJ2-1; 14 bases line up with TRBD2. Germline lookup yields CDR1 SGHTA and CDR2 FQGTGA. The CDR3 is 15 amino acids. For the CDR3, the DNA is TGTGCCAGCAGCTCCCGGACTAGCGGGAGGAATGAGCAGGACTTC. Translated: CASSSRTSGRNEQDF.

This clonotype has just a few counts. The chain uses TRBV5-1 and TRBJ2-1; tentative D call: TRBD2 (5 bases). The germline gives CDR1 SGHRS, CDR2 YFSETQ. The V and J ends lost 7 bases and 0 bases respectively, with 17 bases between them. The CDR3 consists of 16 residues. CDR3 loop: CASLRDQASSYNEQFF. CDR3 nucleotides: TGCGCCAGCCTCCGGGATCAGGCGAGCTCCTACAATGAGCAGTTCTTC.

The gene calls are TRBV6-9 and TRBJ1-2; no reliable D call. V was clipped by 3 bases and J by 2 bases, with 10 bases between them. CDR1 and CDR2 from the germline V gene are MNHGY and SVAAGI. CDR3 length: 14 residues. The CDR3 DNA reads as TGTGCCAGCAGTTACTCGGATACCAACTATGGCTACACCTTC. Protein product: CASSYSDTNYGYTF.

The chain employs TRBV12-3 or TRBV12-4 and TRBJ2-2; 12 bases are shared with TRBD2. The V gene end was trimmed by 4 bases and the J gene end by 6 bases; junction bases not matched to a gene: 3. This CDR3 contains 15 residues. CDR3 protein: CASSSSGRVPGELFF. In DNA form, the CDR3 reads TGTGCCAGCAGTTCTAGCGGGAGGGTCCCCGGGGAGCTGTTTTTT.

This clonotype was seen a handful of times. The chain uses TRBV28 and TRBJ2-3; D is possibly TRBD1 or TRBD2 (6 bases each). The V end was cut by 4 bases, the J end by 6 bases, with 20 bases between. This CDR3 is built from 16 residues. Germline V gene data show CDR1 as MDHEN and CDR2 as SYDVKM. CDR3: CASSSPKGEVRDTQYF. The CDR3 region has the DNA TGTGCCAGCAGTTCCCCTAAGGGGGAGGTACGGGATACGCAGTATTTT.

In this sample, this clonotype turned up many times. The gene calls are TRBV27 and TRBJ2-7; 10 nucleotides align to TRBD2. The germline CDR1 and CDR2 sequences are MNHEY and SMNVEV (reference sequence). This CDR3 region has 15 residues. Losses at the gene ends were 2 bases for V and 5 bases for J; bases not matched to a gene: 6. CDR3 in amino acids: CASSLLSGRTNEQYF. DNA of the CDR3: TGTGCCAGCAGTTTACTTAGCGGGAGGACAAACGAGCAGTACTTC.

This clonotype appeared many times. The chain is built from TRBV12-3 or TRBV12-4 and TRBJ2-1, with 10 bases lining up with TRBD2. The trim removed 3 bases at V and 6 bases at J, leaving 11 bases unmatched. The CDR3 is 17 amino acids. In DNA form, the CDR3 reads TGTGCCAGCAGTTTCCCATCTAGCGGGAGACTCCGCAATGAGCAGTTCTTC. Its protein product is CASSFPSSGRLRNEQFF.

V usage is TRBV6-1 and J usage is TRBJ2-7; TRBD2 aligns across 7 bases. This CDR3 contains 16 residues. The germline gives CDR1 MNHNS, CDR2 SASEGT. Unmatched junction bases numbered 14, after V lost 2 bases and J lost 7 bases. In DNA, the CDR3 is TGTGCCAGCAGTGAAAGGATGATAGCGGGTTCTCTAGAGCAGTACTTC. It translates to CASSERMIAGSLEQYF.

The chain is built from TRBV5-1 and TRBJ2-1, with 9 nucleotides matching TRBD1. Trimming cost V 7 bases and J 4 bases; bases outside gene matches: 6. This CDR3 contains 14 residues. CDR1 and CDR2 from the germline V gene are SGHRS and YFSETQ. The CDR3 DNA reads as TGCGCCAGCGACGTGGGACAGGGTTACAATGAGCAGTTCTTC. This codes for CASDVGQGYNEQFF.

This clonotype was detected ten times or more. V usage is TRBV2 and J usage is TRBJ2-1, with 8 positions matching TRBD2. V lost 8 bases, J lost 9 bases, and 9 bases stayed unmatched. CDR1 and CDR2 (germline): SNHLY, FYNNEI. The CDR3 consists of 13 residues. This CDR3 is CASQIAGPSEQFF. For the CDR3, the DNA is TGTGCCAGCCAAATAGCGGGACCGTCTGAGCAGTTCTTC. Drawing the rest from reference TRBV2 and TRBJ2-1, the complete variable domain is EPEVTQTPSHQVTQMGQEVILRCVPISNHLYFYWYRQILGQKVEFLVSFYNNEISEKSEIFDDQFSVERPDGSNFTLKIRSTKLEDSAMYFCASQIAGPSEQFFGPGTRLTVL.

DNA of the CDR3: TGTGCCAGCAGCGTAGGGGATTTGGCTGGCGGGGAGCAGTACTTC. It codes for CASSVGDLAGGEQYF. This chain links TRBV9 with TRBJ2-7, with a possible D match to TRBD2 (5 bases). Trimming cost V 0 bases and J 7 bases, with 17 bases left between them. The V gene's germline CDR1 is SGDLS and CDR2 YYNGEE. The CDR3 loop spans 15 amino acids.

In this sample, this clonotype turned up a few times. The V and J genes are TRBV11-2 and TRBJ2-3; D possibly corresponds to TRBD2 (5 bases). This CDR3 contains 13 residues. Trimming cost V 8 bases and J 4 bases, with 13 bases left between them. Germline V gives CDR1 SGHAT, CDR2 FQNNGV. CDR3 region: CASGRGLADTQYF. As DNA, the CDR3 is TGTGCCAGCGGGCGCGGGTTGGCAGATACGCAGTATTTT. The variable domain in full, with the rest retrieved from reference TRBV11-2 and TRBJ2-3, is EAGVAQSPRYKIIEKRQSVAFWCNPISGHATLYWYQQILGQGPKLLIQFQNNGVVDDSQLPKDRFSAERLKGVDSTLKIQPAKLEDSAVYLCASGRGLADTQYFGPGTRLTVL.

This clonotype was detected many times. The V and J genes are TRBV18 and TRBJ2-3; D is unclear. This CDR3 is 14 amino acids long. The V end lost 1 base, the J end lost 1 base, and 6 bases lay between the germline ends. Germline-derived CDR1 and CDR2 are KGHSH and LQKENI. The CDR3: CASSPLEGTDTQYF. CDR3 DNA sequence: TGTGCCAGCTCACCACTCGAGGGCACAGATACGCAGTATTTT.

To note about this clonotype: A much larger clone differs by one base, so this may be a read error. The CDR3 DNA is TGTACCAGCAGCCCCCGGACTAGCGGGAGGCCCTACAATGAGCAGTTCTTC. This codes for CTSSPRTSGRPYNEQFF. The chain recombines TRBV7-9 with TRBJ2-1; TRBD2 agrees at 14 bases. The CDR3 loop spans 17 amino acids. CDR1 is SEHNR, CDR2 FQNEAQ, per germline (reference sequence).

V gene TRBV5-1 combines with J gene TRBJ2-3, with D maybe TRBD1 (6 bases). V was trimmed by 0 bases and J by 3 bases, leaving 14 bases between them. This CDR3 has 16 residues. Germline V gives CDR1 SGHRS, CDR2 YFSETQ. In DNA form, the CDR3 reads TGCGCCAGCAGCTTGGCCGGGCTAGGGGGTACAGATACGCAGTATTTT. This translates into CASSLAGLGGTDTQYF.

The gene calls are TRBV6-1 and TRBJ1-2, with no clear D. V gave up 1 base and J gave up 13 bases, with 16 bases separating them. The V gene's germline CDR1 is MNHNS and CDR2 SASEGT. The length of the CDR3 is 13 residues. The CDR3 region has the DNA TGTGCCAGCAGTGAAGAGCGGGATATCGGTGGCACCTTC. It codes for CASSEERDIGGTF.

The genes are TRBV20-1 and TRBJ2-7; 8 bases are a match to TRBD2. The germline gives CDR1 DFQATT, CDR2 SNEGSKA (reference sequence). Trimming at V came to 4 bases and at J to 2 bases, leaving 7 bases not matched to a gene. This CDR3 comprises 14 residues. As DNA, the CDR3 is TGCAGTGCTACCACCGGGACTAGGGCCTACGAGCAGTACTTC. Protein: CSATTGTRAYEQYF.

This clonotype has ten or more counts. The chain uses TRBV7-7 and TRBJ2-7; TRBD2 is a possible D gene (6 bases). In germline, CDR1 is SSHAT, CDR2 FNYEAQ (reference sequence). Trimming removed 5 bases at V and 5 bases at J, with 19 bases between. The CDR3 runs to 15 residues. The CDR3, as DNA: TGTGCCAGCAGCGTTAGCTACGGGAGAGGAGACGAGCAGTACTTC. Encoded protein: CASSVSYGRGDEQYF.